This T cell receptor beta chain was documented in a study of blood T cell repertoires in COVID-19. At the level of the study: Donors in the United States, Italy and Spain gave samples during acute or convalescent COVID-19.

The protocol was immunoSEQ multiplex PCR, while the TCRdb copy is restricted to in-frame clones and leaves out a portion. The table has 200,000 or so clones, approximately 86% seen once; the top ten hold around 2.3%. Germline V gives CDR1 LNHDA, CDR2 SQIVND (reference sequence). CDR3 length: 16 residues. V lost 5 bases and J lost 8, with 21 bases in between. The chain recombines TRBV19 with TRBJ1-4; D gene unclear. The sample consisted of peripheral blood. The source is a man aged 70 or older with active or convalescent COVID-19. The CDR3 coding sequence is TGTGCCAGTAGTCCGCCCTTCGGACGGACTCAGGAAAAACTGTTTTTT. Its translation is CASSPPFGRTQEKLFF.